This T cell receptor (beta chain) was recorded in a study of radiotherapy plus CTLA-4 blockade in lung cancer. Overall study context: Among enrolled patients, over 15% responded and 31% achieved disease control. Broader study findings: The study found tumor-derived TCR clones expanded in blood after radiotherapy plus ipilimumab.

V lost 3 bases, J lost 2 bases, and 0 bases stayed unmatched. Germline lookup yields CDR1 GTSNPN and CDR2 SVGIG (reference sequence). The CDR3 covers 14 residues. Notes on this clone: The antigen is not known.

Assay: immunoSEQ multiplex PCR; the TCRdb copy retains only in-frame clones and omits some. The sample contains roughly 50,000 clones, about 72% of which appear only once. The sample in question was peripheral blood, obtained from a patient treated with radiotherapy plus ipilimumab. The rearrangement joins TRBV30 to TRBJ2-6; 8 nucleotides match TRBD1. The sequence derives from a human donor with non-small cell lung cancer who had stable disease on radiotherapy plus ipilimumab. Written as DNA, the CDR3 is TGTGCCTGGAGGGACAGGGCTGGGGCCAACGTCCTGACTTTC. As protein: CAWRDRAGANVLTF.